This T cell receptor beta chain emerged from a study of T cells expressing NK-cell markers (dated by TCRdb to between 2020 and 2021). At the level of the whole study: About 8 donors provided sorted CD3+CD56+NKG2C+, CD3+CD56+NKG2C- and CD3+CD56-NKG2C+ T-cell subsets, whose TCR beta-chain repertoires were profiled. Seven of the eight sequenced donors were HCMV-seropositive and one was HCMV-seronegative. The eight sequenced donors were randomly selected healthy volunteers, three men and five women. Illumina HiSeq 2000/2500, MiSeq or NextSeq was used to sequence libraries as 2 x 150 bp reads. Broader findings and caveats from the paper: In 6 or 7 donors, the dominant CD3+CD56+NKG2C+ clonotypes ranked among the top 10 CD8+ clonotypes, making up about 1.0-7.5% of CD8+ T cells. Those dominant clonotypes were again the most abundant among CD3+CD56-NKG2C+ cells in a few donors, at about 28.3-60.1%. It remained unclear whether the expanded NKG2C-expressing T cell clones were specific for HCMV antigens.

To determine HCMV serostatus, a commercial ELISA kit was used to detect HCMV-specific IgG in serum. Ficoll density gradient centrifugation was used to isolate peripheral blood mononuclear cells from blood. Regarding this clonotype: No antigen is known for it.

Data came from an Illumina HiSeq 2000. 5'RACE template switching, by which a universal primer site and unique molecular identifiers were added, was used to make TCR beta cDNA libraries. Priming for cDNA synthesis came from the TCR beta constant segment, and two successive PCR amplification steps followed. The authors processed their data as follows. MIGEC handled demultiplexing of the reads and grouping by UMI, while MiTCR was used to assemble and quantify clonotypes. To exclude erroneous sequences, only TCR cDNA sequences supported by at least two reads were retained. The tcR package was used for downstream repertoire analysis, and clonotypes were matched across fractions by CDR3 nucleotide sequence plus V segment. VDJmatch was used to annotate antigen specificity against VDJdb, with one amino acid substitution in CDR3 permitted. The reads underwent TCRdb reprocessing, giving one record for each CDR3 protein sequence and no DNA. What appears here as the V and J calls and clone size reflects TCRdb's work, not the paper's. This sample's records show some 300,000 distinct CDR3 sequences. About 0.39% of the sample is taken by the ten largest.

The CDR3, cysteine through phenylalanine, is 14 amino acids long. Only the protein is on record. Sequencing input: blood T cells: a sorted CD56 or NKG2C T cell subset, CD4+ or CD8+ T cells, or bulk PBMC T cells (not recorded which). This TCR was recovered from a man aged 18-30 years in good health. Donor details come from another sample of the same person, matched by shared clones. Rearrangement joined TRBV12-3 or TRBV12-4 to TRBJ1-5; the D gene TCRdb calls, TRBD1, cannot be checked with no DNA. The CDR3 region reads CASTLDRDDQPQHF.